This TCR beta chain was profiled in a study of T cells after yellow fever vaccination. As for the study in general: Preparation of the low-cell-number fractions used SMART-Seq v4 Ultra Low Input.

This clonotype appeared many times. Germline V gives CDR1 DFQATT, CDR2 SNEGSKA (reference sequence). Trimming removed 4 bases at V and 5 bases at J, with 15 bases between. The length of the CDR3 is 13 residues. As TCR cDNA was made by 5'RACE template switching, a universal primer site and UMIs were added. A single record per CDR3 protein comes from TCRdb applying MiXCR to the 5' RACE reads. The sample gives about 310,000 distinct CDR3 sequences, around 3.6% of which show up once; about 25% is in the top ten. This sample comprised PBMCs, obtained on the day of the yellow fever booster vaccination. The rearrangement uses TRBV20-1 and TRBJ2-7; perhaps TRBD1 as D (6 bases). This receptor was identified in a man aged 18 to 30 who received the YFV17D yellow fever vaccine. CDR3 in DNA: TGCAGTGCTATGGAAGGGGGAAGTAACGAGCAGTACTTC. Its translation: CSAMEGGSNEQYF.